The 14 T cell receptor beta chains given below trace back to one sample, sequenced in a study of cytotoxic CD8 clonotypes in ibrutinib-treated CLL. Using immunoSEQ multiplex PCR, the repertoire was profiled, and TCRdb retains in-frame clones only, with some absent. The sample includes roughly 200,000 clones, 75% to 80% seen only once; the top ten take roughly an eighth. This specimen consisted of PBMCs, obtained after 12 months of ibrutinib treatment. Source of these receptors: a human donor with chronic lymphocytic leukemia.

This sequence joins TRBV29-1 and TRBJ2-1; D is ambiguous. The CDR3 is 13 amino acids. CDR1 is SQVTM, CDR2 ANQGSEA, per germline. Trimming left V 3 bases short and J 4 bases short, with 10 bases between. This CDR3 reads CSVELDLYNEQFF. The CDR3 nucleotides are TGCAGCGTTGAGTTGGACCTGTACAATGAGCAGTTCTTC.

The chain combines TRBV4-2 with TRBJ2-7; 9 bases map to TRBD2. The CDR3 consists of 17 residues. CDR1 and CDR2 from the germline V gene are LGHNA and YNFKEQ. Germline trimming cut 0 bases from V and 6 bases from J; bases unmatched to any gene: 12. The DNA of the CDR3 is TGTGCCAGCAGCCAAGAAGGTGGCGGGAGGGCCCTCGGCGAGCAGTACTTC. It yields the protein CASSQEGGGRALGEQYF.

This clone has a single count. The chain carries TRBV11-2 and TRBJ1-2, with D perhaps TRBD1 (5 bases). Trimming left V 5 bases short and J 8 bases short, with 30 bases between. This CDR3 has 18 amino acids. Germline V gene data show CDR1 as SGHAT and CDR2 as FQNNGV. In DNA form, the CDR3 reads TGTGCCAGCAGCGCTACCCAAGGGCGGGGCCCCCATTTGGGAGGCTACACCTTC. It is translated as CASSATQGRGPHLGGYTF.

This chain links TRBV5-1 with TRBJ2-5, with TRBD2 matching over 12 bases. The CDR3 totals 14 residues. The V gene end was trimmed by 7 bases and the J gene end by 5 bases; junction bases not matched to a gene: 6. Per germline, CDR1 SGHRS and CDR2 YFSETQ. As DNA, the CDR3 is TGCGCCAGCGGGCTAGCGGGGGGGCCGGAGACCCAGTACTTC. Protein: CASGLAGGPETQYF.

V is TRBV4-2 and J is TRBJ2-7; D might be TRBD1 (5 bases). The CDR3 sequence is 16 residues long. V was cut by 3 bases and J by 0 bases, with 15 bases left in between. Germline V gene sequence: CDR1 LGHNA, CDR2 YNFKEQ. DNA of the CDR3: TGTGCCAGCAGCCACCTGCCGGGTCAGGGCTCCTACGAGCAGTACTTC. It specifies CASSHLPGQGSYEQYF.

The rearrangement links TRBV5-6 to TRBJ2-5; TRBD2 might be the D (5 bases). V lost 3 bases and J 1 base, leaving 7 bases between the germline ends. This CDR3 is 13 amino acids long. CDR1 is SGHDT, CDR2 YYEEEE, per germline. The CDR3 nucleotides read TGTGCCAGCAGCTCGGGATTCCAAGAGACCCAGTACTTC. Protein product: CASSSGFQETQYF.

J is TRBJ2-2 and V is TRBV2, with no clear D. V gave up 2 bases and J gave up 5 bases, with 9 bases separating them. The V gene's germline CDR1 is SNHLY and CDR2 FYNNEI. The CDR3 totals 14 residues. The CDR3: CASSEFVLTGELFF. CDR3 DNA sequence: TGTGCCAGCAGTGAATTTGTACTTACCGGGGAGCTGTTTTTT.

The CDR3 region has the DNA TGTGCCAGCAGTCTAAAGACTGGGATTTTATATGGCTACACCTTC. As protein: CASSLKTGILYGYTF. This chain uses TRBV27 with TRBJ1-2; D not certain. This CDR3 is built from 15 residues. Germline V lookup: CDR1 MNHEY, CDR2 SMNVEV (reference sequence). V gave up 5 bases and J gave up 5 bases, with 18 bases separating them.

The sample holds one count of this clone. The rearrangement links TRBV19 to TRBJ2-7; TRBD1 matches 8 bases. The V gene's germline CDR1 is LNHDA and CDR2 SQIVND (reference sequence). This CDR3 has 18 amino acids. V lost 5 bases and J lost 0; bases outside the gene matches: 15. The CDR3 nucleotides are TGTGCCAGTAGTCTCGGGACAGGCTATGCGGTGAGCTCCTACGAGCAGTACTTC. This codes for CASSLGTGYAVSSYEQYF.

The gene calls are TRBV6-1 and TRBJ2-7, with a weak D call TRBD2 (6 bases). Germline V gene lookup returns CDR1 MNHNS and CDR2 SASEGT. V was clipped by 8 bases and J by 0 bases, with 14 bases between them. CDR3 length: 14 amino acids. The CDR3 sequence: CASFGSGVSYEQYF. CDR3 DNA sequence: TGTGCCAGCTTCGGGTCGGGGGTCTCCTACGAGCAGTACTTC.

The V and J genes are TRBV5-1 and TRBJ2-3, with no clear D. Germline V gene sequence: CDR1 SGHRS, CDR2 YFSETQ. CDR3 length equals 14 residues. The V end was cut by 0 bases, the J end by 3 bases, with 8 bases between. The chain's CDR3 is CASSLAPGTDTQYF. Here the CDR3 DNA reads TGCGCCAGCAGCTTGGCACCTGGAACAGATACGCAGTATTTT.

Many counts were recorded for this clone. This chain links TRBV10-3 with TRBJ2-1; 7 positions agree with TRBD2. This CDR3 has 15 residues. V was clipped by 10 bases and J by 7 bases; unmatched bases: 16. Germline CDR1 ENHRY, CDR2 SYGVKD. CDR3 in amino acids: CASSRWEGFQNEQFF. The CDR3 nucleotides read TGTGCCAGCAGCCGGTGGGAGGGTTTCCAAAATGAGCAGTTCTTC.

This clone was seen only once. This chain uses TRBV7-9 with TRBJ2-7; possible D gene TRBD1, 6 bases. V was pared by 1 base and J by 1 base, with 11 bases between. The CDR3 totals 15 residues. Germline CDR1 SEHNR, CDR2 FQNEAQ (reference sequence). For the CDR3, the DNA is TGTGCCAGCAGCTTAGTACAGGGAACATCCTACGAGCAGTACTTC. It encodes CASSLVQGTSYEQYF.

The chain employs TRBV18 and TRBJ2-5; 14 bases match TRBD2. Per the germline V gene, CDR1 is KGHSH and CDR2 is LQKENI. This CDR3 contains 18 residues. The J segment lost 4 bases and the V segment lost 5 bases, leaving 12 bases of the junction unmatched. CDR3 amino acids: CASSLAGTSGGSPETQYF. In DNA, the CDR3 is TGTGCCAGCTCATTGGCAGGGACTAGCGGGGGTTCTCCAGAGACCCAGTACTTC.